This T cell receptor beta chain came from a study of tumor and adjacent non-tumor tissue in lung cancer. This sample's RNA came from whole unsorted tissue. The normal lung tissue was taken more than 3 cm from the tumor edge. Three rounds of nested PCR, following a modified ARM-PCR protocol, produced the TCRbeta library. TCRdb reanalysed the multiplex PCR reads using MiXCR and keeps one entry per CDR3 protein. The sample gives about 100,000 distinct CDR3 sequences, more than 55% of which show up once; roughly 19% is in the top ten. Concerning this clonotype itself: What it recognizes is unknown.

Findings and caveats of the study: Tumor repertoires had a smaller top 100 clone share than normal lung.

This CDR3 comprises 13 residues. The germline gives CDR1 DFQATT, CDR2 SNEGSKA (reference sequence). V dropped 3 bases and J dropped 7 bases, with 13 bases sitting between them. This chain uses TRBV20-1 with TRBJ2-1, with D hard to call. The sequence was collected from a man under 40 with non-small cell lung cancer. Sequencing was performed on distant non-tumor lung tissue. The CDR3 spells CSARGGLWNEQFF. The CDR3 DNA sequence: TGCAGTGCTAGGGGTGGTCTTTGGAATGAGCAGTTCTTC.